Listed here are 24 T cell receptor beta chains from one sample, sequenced in a study of T-cell reconstitution after alpha-beta-depleted transplantation in children. The authors prepared the TCRbeta library with unique molecular identifiers. Each CDR3 protein is one row after TCRdb ran MiXCR on the PCR reads. The table has 480,000 or so distinct CDR3 sequences, 10% to 13% seen once. The sample here was PBMCs, taken before TCRalphabeta/CD19-depleted stem cell transplant. The receptors shown here come from a child aged 2-15 years with inherited bone marrow failure, due to receive a stem cell transplant.

This clonotype was detected many times. CDR3 sequence: CASSQDYGKGYNEQFF. The DNA for the CDR3 is TGCGCCAGCAGCCAAGATTACGGGAAGGGTTACAATGAGCAGTTCTTC. This chain joins TRBV4-3 and TRBJ2-1, with D maybe TRBD2 (5 bases). Germline V CDR1 and CDR2: LGHNA, YSLEER. V lost 0 bases to trimming and J lost 4 bases, with 13 bases between them. CDR3 length equals 16 residues.

This clonotype came up many times. The genes are TRBV5-1 and TRBJ1-2; a possible D gene is TRBD1 (6 bases). The CDR3 sequence is 16 residues long. Germline CDR1 and CDR2: SGHRS and YFSETQ. Trimming stripped 0 bases from V and 4 bases from J, with 16 bases between. In DNA form, the CDR3 reads TGCGCCAGCAGCTTGGACCCCGTTAGGACAGCCTATGGCTACACCTTC. Amino acid sequence: CASSLDPVRTAYGYTF.

This clonotype has ten or more counts. This chain connects TRBV10-3 to TRBJ2-1; 12 nucleotides align to TRBD2. The CDR3 covers 18 residues. After removal of 4 bases from V and 0 bases from J, the junction contained 7 bases not matched to a gene. CDR1 and CDR2 from the germline V gene are ENHRY and SYGVKD. This CDR3 is CAISGSSGRASSYNEQFF. The CDR3 DNA reads TGTGCCATCAGTGGGTCTAGCGGGAGGGCCAGCTCCTACAATGAGCAGTTCTTC.

The chain links TRBV12-3 or TRBV12-4 to TRBJ1-2; 7 bases line up with TRBD1. V lost 5 bases to trimming and J lost 2 bases; unmatched junction nucleotides: 14. The CDR3 length is 17 residues. The CDR3 DNA follows: TGTGCCAGCAGTATAGATCCGAGACAGGGTTTCAACTATGGCTACACCTTC. Amino acid sequence: CASSIDPRQGFNYGYTF.

This chain uses TRBV7-8 with TRBJ1-2; weak D call: TRBD1 (5 bases). Germline values: CDR1 SGHVS, CDR2 FQNEAQ. This CDR3 has 14 amino acids. Trimming pared 3 bases from V and 8 bases from J, leaving 16 bases between. The CDR3 nucleotides read TGTGCCAGCAGCTTCAGGACGCACGGGACCGGCTACACCTTC. This codes for CASSFRTHGTGYTF.

The sample holds a few counts of this clonotype. The chain couples TRBV5-4 to TRBJ2-5, with D possibly being TRBD1 (5 bases). Germline V gene lookup returns CDR1 SGHNT and CDR2 YYREEE (reference sequence). With 4 bases removed from V and 9 bases from J, the gap between germline ends came to 16 bases. The CDR3 extends over 13 amino acids. CDR3 coding DNA: TGTGCCAGCAGCGCATCTTCGACAGAACCCCAGTACTTC. Translating it yields CASSASSTEPQYF.

This clonotype has ten or more counts. The chain employs TRBV29-1 and TRBJ2-1; D not resolved. Germline assignment: CDR1 SQVTM and CDR2 ANQGSEA. Trimming removed 6 bases at V and 3 bases at J, with 12 bases between. This CDR3 contains 13 residues. For the CDR3, the DNA is TGCAGCGTGGCGGAGATGAGCTACAATGAGCAGTTCTTC. Protein sequence: CSVAEMSYNEQFF.

Only one count was recorded for this clonotype. Just one base apart from a much larger clone, this may be a read error. This sequence joins TRBV3-1 and TRBJ2-2, with a tentative D call TRBD2 (5 bases). The CDR3 runs 14 residues. CDR1 is LGHDT, CDR2 YNNKEL, per germline (reference sequence). V was clipped by 4 bases and J by 8 bases, with 14 bases between them. CDR3 residues: CASSPIVAGGELFF. In DNA form, the CDR3 reads TGTGCCAGCAGCCCTATCGTGGCGGGTGGGGAGCTGTTTTTT. The whole variable domain, remainder taken from reference TRBV3-1 and TRBJ2-2, is DTAVSQTPKYLVTQMGNDKSIKCEQNLGHDTMYWYKQDSKKFLKIMFSYNNKELIINETVPNRFSPKSPDKAHLNLHINSLELGDSAVYFCASSPIVAGGELFFGEGSRLTVL.

This clonotype was observed at least ten times. CDR3 nucleotides: TGTGCCAGCAGCTTAGGGGCAGCCCCCGGTTTCGGCATCTACGAGCAGTACTTC. Protein sequence: CASSLGAAPGFGIYEQYF. This chain links TRBV11-2 with TRBJ2-7; no clear D. CDR3 length: 18 amino acids. Germline assignment: CDR1 SGHAT and CDR2 FQNNGV. Trimming cost V 1 base and J 3 bases, with 22 bases left between them.

This clonotype was counted many times. The CDR3 is CASSQDERANTGELFF. CDR3 bases: TGCGCCAGCAGCCAAGACGAGAGGGCGAACACCGGGGAGCTGTTTTTT. The V and J genes are TRBV4-3 and TRBJ2-2; perhaps TRBD2 as D (5 bases). This CDR3 has 16 residues. Deletions cut 0 bases from V and 0 bases from J, with 8 bases between. Germline V gives CDR1 LGHNA, CDR2 YSLEER.

This clonotype was recorded many times. The rearrangement uses TRBV5-1 and TRBJ2-2, with 8 positions matching TRBD2. V dropped 4 bases and J dropped 3; count of bases not matched to a gene: 5. This CDR3 region has 15 residues. Germline lookup yields CDR1 SGHRS and CDR2 YFSETQ. DNA of the CDR3: TGCGCCAGCAGCGTTCGGGGGGGTGACACCGGGGAGCTGTTTTTT. This translates into CASSVRGGDTGELFF.

The rearrangement joins TRBV7-9 to TRBJ2-2; perhaps TRBD1 as D (6 bases). The CDR3 has 17 residues. Germline V lookup: CDR1 SEHNR, CDR2 FQNEAQ (reference sequence). V gave up 4 bases and J gave up 1 base, with 16 bases separating them. CDR3 residues: CASSSLLTTGNTGELFF. In DNA, the CDR3 is TGTGCCAGCAGCTCCCTCCTTACGACAGGGAACACCGGGGAGCTGTTTTTT.

The chain links TRBV10-3 to TRBJ2-5; 7 bases are shared with TRBD2. The germline gives CDR1 ENHRY, CDR2 SYGVKD. The CDR3 has 16 residues. Unmatched junction bases numbered 10, after V lost 4 bases and J lost 2 bases. DNA for the CDR3: TGTGCCATCAGTGCGGCGGGAGATTGGGGTCAAGAGACCCAGTACTTC. It yields the protein CAISAAGDWGQETQYF.

This clonotype came up many times. The rearrangement joins TRBV29-1 to TRBJ2-1, with TRBD2 matching over 10 bases. Germline trimming cut 1 base from V and 6 bases from J; bases unmatched to any gene: 3. CDR1 is SQVTM and CDR2 is ANQGSEA in the germline V gene. This CDR3 spans 14 amino acids. CDR3 DNA: TGCAGCGTTGAAGGAAGCGGGAGGGTCAATGAGCAGTTCTTC. Its protein product is CSVEGSGRVNEQFF.

This clonotype was counted ten times or more. This chain links TRBV3-1 with TRBJ1-1; 9 nucleotides align to TRBD1. Trimming at V came to 2 bases and at J to 5 bases, leaving 6 bases not matched to a gene. Looked up from germline, CDR1 is LGHDT and CDR2 is YNNKEL (reference sequence). The CDR3 spans 15 residues. The CDR3 here is CASSQPNRGQTEAFF. The CDR3 DNA follows: TGTGCCAGCAGCCAACCCAACAGGGGGCAAACTGAAGCTTTCTTT.

This clonotype was counted only a few times. The chain has TRBV7-8 and TRBJ1-5; D not resolved. Germline V lookup: CDR1 SGHVS, CDR2 FQNEAQ. The CDR3 is made up of 15 amino acids. V was clipped by 4 bases and J by 5 bases, with 15 bases between them. The CDR3, as DNA: TGTGCCAGCAGCTCGGACCCGAGGCAGGATCAGCCCCAGCATTTT. The encoded protein is CASSSDPRQDQPQHF. The complete variable domain, with remaining parts taken from reference TRBV7-8 and TRBJ1-5, reads GAGVSQSPRYKVAKRGQDVALRCDPISGHVSLFWYQQALGQGPEFLTYFQNEAQLDKSGLPSDRFFAERPEGSVSTLKIQRTQQEDSAVYLCASSSDPRQDQPQHFGDGTRLSIL.

The sample holds many counts of this clonotype. The CDR3 here is CASRRTGSPNEKLFF. Here the CDR3 DNA reads TGCGCCAGCAGGCGGACAGGGAGTCCTAATGAAAAACTGTTTTTT. The J gene is TRBJ1-4, the V gene TRBV5-1; 8 bases agree with TRBD1. CDR3 size: 15 residues. Losses at the gene ends were 5 bases for V and 3 bases for J; bases not matched to a gene: 6. The germline V gene encodes CDR1 SGHRS and CDR2 YFSETQ.

This clonotype was picked up a small number of times. This chain uses TRBV4-3 with TRBJ2-2; tentatively, D is TRBD1 or TRBD2 (6 bases each). V was cut by 4 bases and J by 6 bases, with 24 bases left in between. From germline, CDR1 is LGHNA and CDR2 YSLEER. This CDR3 region has 18 residues. The CDR3 here is CASSPNGFRGGKSGELFF. The CDR3 DNA is TGCGCCAGCAGCCCGAATGGCTTCAGGGGAGGAAAATCCGGGGAGCTGTTTTTT.

This clonotype was counted many times. The gene calls are TRBV6-5 and TRBJ2-7; TRBD2 agrees at 11 bases. V shed 6 bases and J 7 bases; nucleotides not matched to a gene: 8. From germline, CDR1 is MNHEY and CDR2 SVGAGI. The CDR3 is 14 amino acids. The CDR3 spells CASSSIAGGPEQYF. The CDR3 DNA reads as TGTGCCAGCAGCTCCATAGCGGGAGGGCCAGAGCAGTACTTC.

This clonotype showed up many times. The chain is built from TRBV11-2 and TRBJ1-5, with D possibly matching TRBD1 (6 bases). Germline V gene lookup returns CDR1 SGHAT and CDR2 FQNNGV. The V end lost 5 bases, the J end lost 4 bases, and 15 bases lay between the germline ends. This CDR3 is built from 15 residues. The CDR3 sequence is CASSQSGGPNQPQHF. The CDR3 coding sequence is TGTGCCAGCAGCCAAAGCGGGGGGCCGAATCAGCCCCAGCATTTT.

This clonotype was seen only a few times. The chain is built from TRBV27 and TRBJ2-7, with D perhaps matching TRBD2 (7 bases). Trimming removed 0 bases at V and 4 bases at J, with 16 bases between. CDR3 length: 16 amino acids. The germline CDR1 and CDR2 sequences are MNHEY and SMNVEV (reference sequence). This CDR3 is CASSLSGGDMGYEQYF. Here the CDR3 DNA reads TGTGCCAGCAGTTTATCGGGGGGGGACATGGGATACGAGCAGTACTTC.

This clonotype was seen a few times. The chain couples TRBV28 to TRBJ2-7; possible D gene TRBD2, 5 bases. Trimming removed 7 bases at V and 3 bases at J, with 16 bases between. CDR1 and CDR2 (germline): MDHEN, SYDVKM. The CDR3 is 14 amino acids. CDR3 DNA: TGTGCCAGCAATCCTTTGGGAGCTCTCTACGAGCAGTACTTC. Its translation: CASNPLGALYEQYF.

This chain links TRBV20-1 with TRBJ2-7, with 11 bases fitting TRBD2. V shed 6 bases and J 2 bases; nucleotides not matched to a gene: 9. The germline V gene has CDR1 DFQATT and CDR2 SNEGSKA (reference sequence). The CDR3 runs to 15 residues. CDR3 sequence (DNA): TGCAGTGCGGCGGGAATGGGACTAGCGGCCTACGAGCAGTACTTC. The encoded protein is CSAAGMGLAAYEQYF.

This clonotype appeared many times. The gene calls are TRBV12-3 or TRBV12-4 and TRBJ2-3; TRBD2 agrees at 7 bases. The CDR3 is 14 amino acids. With V trimmed by 5 bases and J by 1 base, 3 bases remained unmatched. The CDR3 protein is CASSVTSGTDTQYF. As DNA, the CDR3 is TGTGCCAGCAGTGTTACTAGCGGCACAGATACGCAGTATTTT.